This passage covers 27 T cell receptor beta chains from one sample sequenced in a study of T cells after yellow fever vaccination. MiXCR was run by TCRdb on the 5' RACE reads, yielding one entry per CDR3 protein. This table has 200,000 to 300,000 distinct CDR3 sequences, roughly 6.3% appearing once. Sequencing used CD4+ T cells sorted from PBMCs, obtained on the day of the yellow fever booster vaccination. The receptors were gathered from a man aged 25 to 45 who received the YFV17D yellow fever vaccine.

A few counts support this clonotype. This rearrangement joins TRBV5-1 to TRBJ2-5; 7 nucleotides agree with TRBD1. This CDR3 has 14 amino acids. In germline, CDR1 is SGHRS, CDR2 YFSETQ. Trimming removed 4 bases from V and 1 base from J; junction bases left unmatched: 4. In nucleotides, the CDR3 is TGCGCCAGCAGCAGGGACAGTCTCCAAGAGACCCAGTACTTC. It encodes CASSRDSLQETQYF.

This clonotype was found many times. V and J are TRBV7-2 and TRBJ1-2, with TRBD1 identical over 10 bases. This CDR3 region has 14 residues. Germline V lookup: CDR1 SGHTA, CDR2 FQGNSA. The V and J ends lost 5 bases and 7 bases, in that order; junction bases with no gene match: 7. CDR3 loop: CASSHRDRGVGYTF. As DNA, the CDR3 is TGTGCCAGCAGCCACCGGGACAGGGGTGTTGGCTACACCTTC.

V usage is TRBV7-2 and J usage is TRBJ2-1; maybe TRBD2 (6 bases). In germline, CDR1 is SGHTA, CDR2 FQGNSA. This CDR3 region has 14 residues. V lost 0 bases and J 7 bases, leaving 10 bases between the germline ends. The CDR3 region is CASSLAGGFNEQFF. In nucleotides, the CDR3 is TGTGCCAGCAGCTTAGCGGGAGGCTTTAATGAGCAGTTCTTC.

The chain employs TRBV5-1 and TRBJ2-5, with D possibly called TRBD1 or TRBD2 (5 bases each). Germline V CDR1 and CDR2: SGHRS, YFSETQ. The germline V and J ends were trimmed by 7 bases and 2 bases, with 12 bases remaining between them. The CDR3 has 13 amino acids. Here the CDR3 DNA reads TGCGCCAGCTCCGGGACCCCACAAGAGACCCAGTACTTC. Translation: CASSGTPQETQYF.

On this clonotype: This may come from a read error, since a much larger clone is one base off. This chain uses TRBV12-3 or TRBV12-4 with TRBJ2-7, with a tentative D call TRBD1 (5 bases). The CDR3 has 14 amino acids. Trimming left V 4 bases short and J 3 bases short, with 13 bases between. The CDR3 protein is CASSSPGLYYEQYF. The CDR3 nucleotides read TGTGCCAGCAGTTCACCAGGGTTGTACTACGAGCAGTACTTC.

The J gene is TRBJ2-3, the V gene TRBV11-2; 8 bases align to TRBD2. The CDR3 is 20 residues long. Germline CDR1 and CDR2: SGHAT and FQNNGV. V trimming: 4 bases; J trimming: 2 bases; junction bases outside the gene matches: 20. The CDR3: CASSSGGGVPGLVLTDTQYF. The CDR3 nucleotides read TGTGCCAGCAGCTCGGGGGGGGGAGTCCCGGGACTTGTACTCACAGATACGCAGTATTTT.

V and J are TRBV5-6 and TRBJ2-2, with 10 nucleotides matching TRBD2. The CDR3 runs to 18 residues. The germline V gene has CDR1 SGHDT and CDR2 YYEEEE. The J segment lost 1 base and the V segment lost 0 bases, leaving 6 bases of the junction unmatched. The CDR3 sequence: CASSLAVLAGVNTGELFF. CDR3 coding DNA: TGTGCCAGCAGCTTGGCAGTGCTAGCGGGAGTGAACACCGGGGAGCTGTTTTTT.

On this clonotype: One end of the junction fails to match germline, which may point to a read error. This chain connects TRBV15 to TRBJ2-7; 9 bases agree with TRBD1. CDR3 length: 14 residues. Germline V gene lookup returns CDR1 LNHNV and CDR2 YYDKDF (reference sequence). CDR3 nucleotide sequence: TGTGCCACCAGCCCAAGGACCCTCGGGACAGGGCTCCACTTC. Translation gives CATSPRTLGTGLHF.

This clonotype showed up just a few times. The rearrangement joins TRBV5-6 to TRBJ2-1; 9 bases line up with TRBD2. Per the germline V gene, CDR1 is SGHDT and CDR2 is YYEEEE. This CDR3 has 16 amino acids. Trimming removed 4 bases from V and 0 bases from J; junction bases left unmatched: 5. CDR3 in DNA: TGTGCCAGCAGCGGCCGTAGCGGGAGCTCCTACAATGAGCAGTTCTTC. Translation gives CASSGRSGSSYNEQFF. Full variable domain (rest looked up from reference TRBV5-6 and TRBJ2-1): DAGVTQSPTHLIKTRGQQVTLRCSPKSGHDTVSWYQQALGQGPQFIFQYYEEEERQRGNFPDRFSGHQFPNYSSELNVNALLLGDSALYLCASSGRSGSSYNEQFFGPGTRLTVL.

The table lists this clonotype with a few counts. The chain combines TRBV7-3 with TRBJ2-2; TRBD2 aligns across 8 bases. J lost 6 bases, V lost 0 bases, and 3 bases had no gene match. CDR1 and CDR2 from the germline V gene are SGHTA and FQGTGA. The CDR3 has 15 residues. The CDR3 coding sequence is TGTGCCAGCAGCTTAACTAGCGGGATGGCCGGGGAGCTGTTTTTT. Protein sequence: CASSLTSGMAGELFF.

This clonotype was counted between two and nine times. V gene TRBV19 combines with J gene TRBJ2-3; D may be TRBD2 (6 bases). Germline V gene lookup returns CDR1 LNHDA and CDR2 SQIVND (reference sequence). This CDR3 spans 14 amino acids. The V end lost 7 bases, the J end lost 0 bases, and 11 bases lay between the germline ends. The CDR3 protein is CASNQRASTDTQYF. CDR3 sequence (DNA): TGTGCCAGTAACCAGCGGGCTAGCACAGATACGCAGTATTTT. Drawing the rest from reference TRBV19 and TRBJ2-3, the complete variable domain is DGGITQSPKYLFRKEGQNVTLSCEQNLNHDAMYWYRQDPGQGLRLIYYSQIVNDFQKGDIAEGYSVSREKKESFPLTVTSAQKNPTAFYLCASNQRASTDTQYFGPGTRLTVL.

This clonotype came up many times. V gene TRBV6-2 or TRBV6-3 combines with J gene TRBJ2-3; D uncertain. Germline-derived CDR1 and CDR2 are MNHEY and SVGEGT. Between the trimmed V and J ends, which lost 3 bases and 3 bases, there was a span of 13 bases. The CDR3 is made up of 15 amino acids. The CDR3 reads CASSYLRAGTDTQYF. CDR3 sequence (DNA): TGTGCCAGCAGTTATCTTAGGGCCGGGACAGATACGCAGTATTTT.

The chain uses TRBV7-2 and TRBJ2-5, with no clear D. Trimming removed 2 bases at V and 6 bases at J, with 7 bases between. CDR1 is SGHTA and CDR2 is FQGNSA in the germline V gene. There are 12 residues in the CDR3. The CDR3 DNA is TGTGCCAGCAGCTTATACGTAAAGACCCAGTACTTC. As protein: CASSLYVKTQYF.

In its sample, this clonotype was seen a few times. The chain couples TRBV27 to TRBJ2-5; 10 nucleotides match TRBD1. This CDR3 is built from 16 residues. Looked up from germline, CDR1 is MNHEY and CDR2 is SMNVEV (reference sequence). V dropped 2 bases and J dropped 1; count of bases not matched to a gene: 4. The chain's CDR3 is CASSLRQGAGQETQYF. CDR3 in DNA: TGTGCCAGCAGTTTAAGACAGGGGGCCGGCCAAGAGACCCAGTACTTC.

V is TRBV23-1 and J is TRBJ2-2; D is unresolved. TRBV23-1 is identified as an open reading frame with a role that is uncertain. V dropped 1 base and J dropped 6 bases, with 6 bases sitting between them. The CDR3 length is 13 residues. The CDR3, as DNA: TGCGCCAGCAGTCAATTCCAGGCCGGGGAGCTGTTTTTT. It codes for CASSQFQAGELFF.

This clonotype showed up many times. CDR3 sequence (DNA): TGCAGTGCTTTCAAGGGACTTTCCTACAATGAGCAGTTCTTC. This sequence encodes CSAFKGLSYNEQFF. V and J are TRBV20-1 and TRBJ2-1; maybe TRBD2 (6 bases). The germline V gene encodes CDR1 DFQATT and CDR2 SNEGSKA (reference sequence). The V end lost 5 bases, the J end lost 1 base, and 12 bases lay between the germline ends. The CDR3 runs to 14 residues.

This clonotype was observed a handful of times. V is TRBV5-1 and J is TRBJ2-5; TRBD2 is a possible D gene (5 bases). CDR3 length equals 14 residues. Between the trimmed V and J ends, which lost 0 bases and 5 bases, there was a span of 11 bases. The germline gives CDR1 SGHRS, CDR2 YFSETQ. The chain's CDR3 is CASSLGWELETQYF. In DNA form, the CDR3 reads TGCGCCAGCAGCTTGGGATGGGAGTTGGAGACCCAGTACTTC.

The chain is built from TRBV6-2 or TRBV6-3 and TRBJ1-5; weak D call: TRBD1 (6 bases). In germline, CDR1 is MNHEY, CDR2 SVGEGT. This CDR3 region has 14 residues. Trimming cost V 6 bases and J 6 bases, with 15 bases left between them. The CDR3 loop reads CASRASGAGQPQHF. The CDR3 DNA is TGTGCCAGCAGGGCCTCGGGGGCCGGTCAGCCCCAGCATTTT.

This clonotype has just a few counts. The chain joins TRBV5-4 to TRBJ2-1; D gene ambiguous. The length of the CDR3 is 16 residues. Trimming left V 4 bases short and J 0 bases short, with 14 bases between. CDR1 is SGHNT, CDR2 YYREEE, per germline (reference sequence). CDR3 sequence reads: CASSPWAPSSYNEQFF. The CDR3 DNA follows: TGTGCCAGCAGCCCATGGGCGCCGAGCTCCTACAATGAGCAGTTCTTC. Using reference TRBV5-4 and TRBJ2-1 for the parts outside the CDR3, the full variable domain is ETGVTQSPTHLIKTRGQQVTLRCSSQSGHNTVSWYQQALGQGPQFIFQYYREEENGRGNFPPRFSGLQFPNYSSELNVNALELDDSALYLCASSPWAPSSYNEQFFGPGTRLTVL.

The CDR3 sequence: CASSFTGQGFDTDTQYF. Here the CDR3 DNA reads TGTGCCAGCAGCTTTACGGGACAGGGATTTGACACAGATACGCAGTATTTT. V is TRBV7-4 and J is TRBJ2-3, with 9 bases lining up with TRBD1. From germline, CDR1 is SGHVT and CDR2 SQSDAQ. The CDR3 spans 17 residues. V shed 3 bases, J shed 2 bases, and the junction held 9 bases outside the gene matches.

There are many counts of this clonotype. The chain uses TRBV20-1 and TRBJ1-1, with D maybe TRBD1 (6 bases). Germline V gives CDR1 DFQATT, CDR2 SNEGSKA (reference sequence). The CDR3 is 15 residues long. Trimming stripped 0 bases from V and 5 bases from J, with 16 bases between. The CDR3 coding sequence is TGCAGTGCTAGAGATTTTCTCAGGGGACGAACTGAAGCTTTCTTT. Residues: CSARDFLRGRTEAFF.

This clonotype was detected ten times or more. The chain links TRBV5-1 to TRBJ2-7; the match to TRBD1 covers 7 bases. After removal of 2 bases from V and 0 bases from J, the junction contained 8 bases not matched to a gene. The V gene's germline CDR1 is SGHRS and CDR2 YFSETQ. The CDR3 is 16 residues long. CDR3 nucleotides: TGCGCCAGCAGCTTCTATCCGGGACAGAGCTCCTACGAGCAGTACTTC. Translated, it gives CASSFYPGQSSYEQYF.

This clonotype was seen repeatedly, ten times or more. A read error may account for a junction end that differs from germline. This rearrangement joins TRBV3-1 to TRBJ2-1; D is perhaps TRBD2 (5 bases). CDR3 length: 13 amino acids. Germline CDR1 is LGHDT and CDR2 is YNNKEL (reference sequence). The CDR3 nucleotides are TGTGCCAGCAGCCAAGATTCCGGACTTGCAGTGCTCTTC. It encodes CASSQDSGLAVLF.

This clonotype has at least ten counts. The CDR3 bases are TGTGCCAGCAGTTTAGGAGCGGGAGGGCTTTATGAGCAGTTCTTC. This gives the protein CASSLGAGGLYEQFF. The chain uses TRBV27 and TRBJ2-1; TRBD2 matches 10 bases. CDR3 length: 15 amino acids. With V trimmed by 2 bases and J by 8 bases, 6 bases remained unmatched. In germline, CDR1 is MNHEY, CDR2 SMNVEV (reference sequence).

This clonotype occurred a few times. V gene TRBV11-2 combines with J gene TRBJ2-1; 7 nucleotides agree with TRBD2. The germline V gene has CDR1 SGHAT and CDR2 FQNNGV. The trim removed 1 base at V and 4 bases at J, leaving 7 bases unmatched. The CDR3 spans 16 residues. The CDR3, as DNA: TGTGCCAGCAGCTTAGCGGGCGGGACTACTTACAATGAGCAGTTCTTC. Residues: CASSLAGGTTYNEQFF.

The V call is TRBV7-9, the J call TRBJ2-5; D ambiguous. Germline CDR1 is SEHNR and CDR2 is FQNEAQ (reference sequence). The CDR3 consists of 14 residues. V was pared by 1 base and J by 4 bases, with 10 bases between. The CDR3 here is CASSLGGVIETQYF. The CDR3 DNA reads as TGTGCCAGCAGCTTAGGCGGTGTGATAGAGACCCAGTACTTC.

This clonotype has only one observation. The gene calls are TRBV20-1 and TRBJ2-3, with a weak D call TRBD1 (6 bases). CDR1 and CDR2 from the germline V gene are DFQATT and SNEGSKA (reference sequence). Deletions cut 5 bases from V and 8 bases from J, with 20 bases between. The CDR3 runs 14 residues. The chain's CDR3 is CSALSLGAQGTQYF. CDR3 nucleotides: TGCAGTGCTTTAAGTCTGGGGGCGCAGGGTACGCAGTATTTT.